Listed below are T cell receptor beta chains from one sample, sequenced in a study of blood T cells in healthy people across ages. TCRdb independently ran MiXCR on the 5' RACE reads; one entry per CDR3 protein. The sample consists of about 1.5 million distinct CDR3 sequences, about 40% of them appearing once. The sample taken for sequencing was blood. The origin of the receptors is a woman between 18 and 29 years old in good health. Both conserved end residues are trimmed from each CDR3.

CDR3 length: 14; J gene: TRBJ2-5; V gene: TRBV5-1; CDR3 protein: ASTNRLASGQETQY
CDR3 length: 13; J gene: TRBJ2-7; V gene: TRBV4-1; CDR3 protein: ASSQELLRSYEQY
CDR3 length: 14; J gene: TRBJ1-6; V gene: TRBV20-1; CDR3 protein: SARDAGGPSNSPLH
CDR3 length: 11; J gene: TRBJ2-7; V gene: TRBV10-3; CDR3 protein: AISEKVSYEQY
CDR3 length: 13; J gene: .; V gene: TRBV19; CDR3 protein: ASSLGTSGHNEQY
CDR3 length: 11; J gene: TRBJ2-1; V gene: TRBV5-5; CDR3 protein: ASSRSTDNEQF
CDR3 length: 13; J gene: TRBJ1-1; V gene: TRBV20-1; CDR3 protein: SAPGTGRRSSEAF
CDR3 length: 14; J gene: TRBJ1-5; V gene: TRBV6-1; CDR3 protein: ASSPYTAPSNQPQH
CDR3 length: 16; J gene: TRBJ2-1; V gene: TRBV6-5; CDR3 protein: ASSYSTPYSLVRAEQF
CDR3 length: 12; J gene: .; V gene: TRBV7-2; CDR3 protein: ASGRDRSYNEQY
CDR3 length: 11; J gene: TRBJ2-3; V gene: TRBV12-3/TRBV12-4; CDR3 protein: ASSLSGIDTQY
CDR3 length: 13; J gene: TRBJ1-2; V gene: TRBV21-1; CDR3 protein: ASRVRPTGSYGYT
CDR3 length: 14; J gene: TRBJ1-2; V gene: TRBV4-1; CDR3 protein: ASSSRVEGLPYGYT
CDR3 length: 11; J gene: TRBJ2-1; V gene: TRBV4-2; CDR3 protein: ASSQDGSGEQF
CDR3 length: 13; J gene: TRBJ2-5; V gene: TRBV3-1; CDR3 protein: ASSQDLPAQETQY
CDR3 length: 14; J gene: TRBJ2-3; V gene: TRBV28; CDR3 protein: ASSFGLAAHTDTQY
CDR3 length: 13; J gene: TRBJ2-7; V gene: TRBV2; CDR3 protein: ATQGTEPQVYEQY
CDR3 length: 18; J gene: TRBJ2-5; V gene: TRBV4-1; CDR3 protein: ASSQDGGASGREKRTTQY
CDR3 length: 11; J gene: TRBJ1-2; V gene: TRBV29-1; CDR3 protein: SVEEGIHYGYT
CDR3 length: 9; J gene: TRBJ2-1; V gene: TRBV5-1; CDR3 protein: ASGLTIEQF
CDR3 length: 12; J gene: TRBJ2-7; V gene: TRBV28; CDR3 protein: ASSFRGTRNEQY
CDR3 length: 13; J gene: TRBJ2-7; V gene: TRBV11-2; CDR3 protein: ASSFRQGAHYEQY
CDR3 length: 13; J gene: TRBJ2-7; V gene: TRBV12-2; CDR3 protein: ASRLKGGLGYEQY
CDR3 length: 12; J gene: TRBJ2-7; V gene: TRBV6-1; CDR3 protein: ASRGASGPYEQY
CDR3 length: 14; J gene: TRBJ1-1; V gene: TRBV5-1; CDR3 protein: ASSFGPGDLGTEAF
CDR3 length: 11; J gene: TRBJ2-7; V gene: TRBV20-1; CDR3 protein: SAPGHKVGEQY
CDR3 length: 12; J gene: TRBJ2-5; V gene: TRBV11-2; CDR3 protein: ASSFFGGQETQY
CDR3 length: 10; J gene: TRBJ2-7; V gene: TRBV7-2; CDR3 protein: AGSSLRGEQY
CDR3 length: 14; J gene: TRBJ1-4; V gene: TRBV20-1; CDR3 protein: SARPPLGQGREKLF
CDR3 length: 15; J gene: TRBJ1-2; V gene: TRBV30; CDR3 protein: AWSLRPTHGGPHGYT
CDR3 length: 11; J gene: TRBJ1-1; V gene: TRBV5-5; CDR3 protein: ASSSPLESEAF
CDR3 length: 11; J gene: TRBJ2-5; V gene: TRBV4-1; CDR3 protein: ASSQDGRSREY
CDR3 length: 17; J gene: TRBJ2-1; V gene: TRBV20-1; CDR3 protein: SARGRAWGLAGVWNEQF
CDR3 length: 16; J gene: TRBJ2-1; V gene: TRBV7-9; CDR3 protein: ASSLATSGVNRYNEQF
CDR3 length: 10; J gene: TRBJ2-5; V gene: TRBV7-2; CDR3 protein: ASSWPPGTQY
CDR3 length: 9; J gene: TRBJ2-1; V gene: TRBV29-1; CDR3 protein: SVVVPGEQF
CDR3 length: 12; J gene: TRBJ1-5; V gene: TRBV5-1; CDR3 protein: ASSPGEGFQPQH
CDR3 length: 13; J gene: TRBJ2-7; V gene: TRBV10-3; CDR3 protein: AIREGQGASYEQY
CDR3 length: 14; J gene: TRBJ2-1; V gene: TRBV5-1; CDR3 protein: ASSLGWRTRHNEQF
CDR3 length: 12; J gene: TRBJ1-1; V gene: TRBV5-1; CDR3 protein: ASSLRGRGTEAF
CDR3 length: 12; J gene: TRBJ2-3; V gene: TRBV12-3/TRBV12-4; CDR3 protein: ASSLIGFGDTQY